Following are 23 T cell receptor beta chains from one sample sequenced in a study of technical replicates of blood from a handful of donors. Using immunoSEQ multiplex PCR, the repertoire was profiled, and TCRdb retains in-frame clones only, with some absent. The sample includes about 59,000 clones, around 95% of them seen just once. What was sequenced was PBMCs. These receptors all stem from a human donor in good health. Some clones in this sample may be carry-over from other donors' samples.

CDR3 DNA: TGTGCCAGCAGCTTTGTAACAGTGAACACTGAAGCTTTCTTT. It is translated as CASSFVTVNTEAFF. This chain links TRBV7-3 with TRBJ1-1; no reliable D call. The CDR3 extends over 14 amino acids. Germline CDR1 SGHTA, CDR2 FQGTGA. V was pared by 3 bases and J by 0 bases, with 8 bases between.

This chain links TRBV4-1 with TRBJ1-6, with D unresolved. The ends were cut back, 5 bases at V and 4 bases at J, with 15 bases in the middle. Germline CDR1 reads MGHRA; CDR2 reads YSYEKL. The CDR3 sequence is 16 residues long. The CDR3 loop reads CASSISGSGYNSPLHF. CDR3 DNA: TGCGCCAGCAGCATTTCTGGCTCGGGGTATAATTCACCCCTCCACTTT.

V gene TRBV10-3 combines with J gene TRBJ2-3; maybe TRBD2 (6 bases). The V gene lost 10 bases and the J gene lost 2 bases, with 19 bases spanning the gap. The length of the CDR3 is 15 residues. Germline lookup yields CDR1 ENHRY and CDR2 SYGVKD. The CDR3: CASKPRGTSTDTQYF. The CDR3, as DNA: TGTGCCAGCAAACCCCGGGGGACCTCCACAGATACGCAGTATTTT.

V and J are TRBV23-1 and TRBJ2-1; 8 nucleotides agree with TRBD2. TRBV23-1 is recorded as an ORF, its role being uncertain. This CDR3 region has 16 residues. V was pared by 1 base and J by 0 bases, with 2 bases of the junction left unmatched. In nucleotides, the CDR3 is TGCGCCAGCAGTCAATTAGCGGGGAGCTCCTACAATGAGCAGTTCTTC. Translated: CASSQLAGSSYNEQFF.

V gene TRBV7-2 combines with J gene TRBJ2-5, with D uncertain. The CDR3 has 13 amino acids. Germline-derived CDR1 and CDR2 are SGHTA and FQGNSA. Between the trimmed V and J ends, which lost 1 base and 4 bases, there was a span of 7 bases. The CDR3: CASSLGLLETQYF. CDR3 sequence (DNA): TGTGCCAGCAGCTTAGGACTTCTAGAGACCCAGTACTTC.

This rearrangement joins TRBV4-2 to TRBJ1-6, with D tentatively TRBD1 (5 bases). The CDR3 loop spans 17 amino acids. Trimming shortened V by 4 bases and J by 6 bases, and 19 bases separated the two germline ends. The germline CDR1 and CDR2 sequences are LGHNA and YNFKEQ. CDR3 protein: CASSPQAGPMSNSPLHF. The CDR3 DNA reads TGTGCCAGCAGCCCGCAGGCGGGGCCTATGAGTAATTCACCCCTCCACTTT.

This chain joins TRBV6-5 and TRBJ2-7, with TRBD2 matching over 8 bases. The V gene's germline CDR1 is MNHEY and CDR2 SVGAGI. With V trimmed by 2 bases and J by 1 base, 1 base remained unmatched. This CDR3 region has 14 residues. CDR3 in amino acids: CASSYQRGSYEQYF. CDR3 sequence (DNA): TGTGCCAGCAGTTACCAGCGGGGGTCCTACGAGCAGTACTTC.

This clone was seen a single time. This chain's CDR3 is CASSDSERNNEQFF. CDR3 coding DNA: TGTGCCAGCAGTGATTCTGAGCGCAACAATGAGCAGTTCTTC. The rearrangement links TRBV6-1 to TRBJ2-1; no reliable D call. The CDR3 totals 14 residues. The germline gives CDR1 MNHNS, CDR2 SASEGT. V was shortened by 3 bases and J by 5 bases, with 11 bases between the two germline ends.

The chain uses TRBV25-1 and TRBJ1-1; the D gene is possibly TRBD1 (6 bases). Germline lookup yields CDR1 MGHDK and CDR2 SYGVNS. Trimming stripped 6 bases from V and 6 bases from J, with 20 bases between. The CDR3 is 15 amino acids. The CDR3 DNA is TGTGCCAGCAGACGATCCGGCGGGGGCAGGGCTGAAGCTTTCTTT. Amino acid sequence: CASRRSGGGRAEAFF.

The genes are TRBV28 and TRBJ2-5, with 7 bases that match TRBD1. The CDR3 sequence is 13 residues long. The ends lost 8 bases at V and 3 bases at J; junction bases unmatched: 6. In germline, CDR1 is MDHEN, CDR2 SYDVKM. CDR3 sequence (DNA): TGTGCCAGCCGAGGGACAGAGAAAGAGACCCAGTACTTC. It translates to CASRGTEKETQYF.

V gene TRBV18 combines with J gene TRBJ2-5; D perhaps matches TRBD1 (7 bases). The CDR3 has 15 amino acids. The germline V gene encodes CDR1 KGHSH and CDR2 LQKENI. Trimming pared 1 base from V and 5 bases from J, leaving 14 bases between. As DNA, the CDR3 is TGTGCCAGCTCACCACTGGAGGGGGCAGGGGAGACCCAGTACTTC. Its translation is CASSPLEGAGETQYF.

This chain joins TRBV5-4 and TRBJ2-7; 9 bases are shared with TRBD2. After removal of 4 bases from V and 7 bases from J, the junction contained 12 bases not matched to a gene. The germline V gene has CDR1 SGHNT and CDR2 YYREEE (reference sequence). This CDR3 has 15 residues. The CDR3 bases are TGTGCCAGCAGCCTGAGGGGCGGGAGGGCTGGAGAGCAGTACTTC. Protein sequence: CASSLRGGRAGEQYF.

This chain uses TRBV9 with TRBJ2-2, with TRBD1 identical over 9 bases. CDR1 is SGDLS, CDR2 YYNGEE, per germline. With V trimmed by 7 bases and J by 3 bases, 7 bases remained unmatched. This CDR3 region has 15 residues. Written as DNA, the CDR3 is TGTGCCAGCGTGGGGGGACAGGGTGACACCGGGGAGCTGTTTTTT. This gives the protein CASVGGQGDTGELFF.

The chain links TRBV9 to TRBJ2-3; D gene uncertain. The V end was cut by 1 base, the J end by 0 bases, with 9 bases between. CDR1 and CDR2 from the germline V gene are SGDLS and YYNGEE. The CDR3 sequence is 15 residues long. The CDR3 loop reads CASSVSRSSTDTQYF. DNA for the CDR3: TGTGCCAGCAGCGTAAGTCGGTCTAGCACAGATACGCAGTATTTT.

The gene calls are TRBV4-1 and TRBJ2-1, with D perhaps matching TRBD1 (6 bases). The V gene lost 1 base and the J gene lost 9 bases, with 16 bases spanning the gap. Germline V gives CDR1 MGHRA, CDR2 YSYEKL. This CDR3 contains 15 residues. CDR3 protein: CASSQGWGREGEQFF. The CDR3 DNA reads TGCGCCAGCAGCCAAGGCTGGGGGCGCGAGGGTGAGCAGTTCTTC.

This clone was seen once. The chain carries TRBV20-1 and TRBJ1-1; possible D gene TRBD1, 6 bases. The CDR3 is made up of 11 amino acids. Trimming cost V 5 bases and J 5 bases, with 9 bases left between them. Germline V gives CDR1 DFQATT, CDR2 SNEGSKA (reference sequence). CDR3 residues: CSAGGWTEAFF. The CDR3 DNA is TGCAGTGCTGGGGGCTGGACTGAAGCTTTCTTT.

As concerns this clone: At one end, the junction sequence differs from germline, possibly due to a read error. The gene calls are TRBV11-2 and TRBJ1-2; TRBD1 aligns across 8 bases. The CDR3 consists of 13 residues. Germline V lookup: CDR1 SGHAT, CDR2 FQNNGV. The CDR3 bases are TGTGCCAGCAGCTTAGTACAGGGGGACCCCTCCGCCTTC. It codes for CASSLVQGDPSAF. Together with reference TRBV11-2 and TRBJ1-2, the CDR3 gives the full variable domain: EAGVAQSPRYKIIEKRQSVAFWCNPISGHATLYWYQQILGQGPKLLIQFQNNGVVDDSQLPKDRFSAERLKGVDSTLKIQPAKLEDSAVYLCASSLVQGDPSAFGSGTRLTVV.

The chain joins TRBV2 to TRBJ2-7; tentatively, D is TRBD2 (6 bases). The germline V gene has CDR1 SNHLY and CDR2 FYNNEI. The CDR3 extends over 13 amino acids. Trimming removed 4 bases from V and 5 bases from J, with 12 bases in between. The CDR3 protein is CASSAGGVHEQYF. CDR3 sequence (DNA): TGTGCCAGCAGTGCCGGGGGAGTCCACGAGCAGTACTTC.

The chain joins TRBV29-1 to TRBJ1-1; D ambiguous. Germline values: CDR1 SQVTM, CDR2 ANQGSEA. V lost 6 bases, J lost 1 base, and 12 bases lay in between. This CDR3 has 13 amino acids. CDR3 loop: CSVKGSGNTEAFF. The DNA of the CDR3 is TGCAGCGTAAAAGGGAGCGGGAACACTGAAGCTTTCTTT.

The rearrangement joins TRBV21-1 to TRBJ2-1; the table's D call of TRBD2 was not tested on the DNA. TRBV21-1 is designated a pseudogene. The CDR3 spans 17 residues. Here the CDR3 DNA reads TGTGCCAGCAGCAAACATGGTAGCCTAGCGGAGCCTAATGAGCAGTTCTTC. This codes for CASSKHGSLAEPNEQFF.

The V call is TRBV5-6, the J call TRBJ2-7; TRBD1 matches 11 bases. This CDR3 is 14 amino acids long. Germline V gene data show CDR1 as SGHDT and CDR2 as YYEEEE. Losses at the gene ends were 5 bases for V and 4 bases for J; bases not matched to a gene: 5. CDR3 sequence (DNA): TGTGCCAGCAGTTACGGGACAGGGGGATACGAGCAGTACTTC. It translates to CASSYGTGGYEQYF.

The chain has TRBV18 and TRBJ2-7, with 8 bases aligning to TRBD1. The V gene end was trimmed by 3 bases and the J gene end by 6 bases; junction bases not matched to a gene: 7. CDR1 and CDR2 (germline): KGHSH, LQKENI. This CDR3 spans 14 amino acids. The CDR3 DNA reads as TGTGCCAGCTCACCCTACCAGGGGGCCGTCGAGCAGTACTTC. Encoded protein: CASSPYQGAVEQYF.

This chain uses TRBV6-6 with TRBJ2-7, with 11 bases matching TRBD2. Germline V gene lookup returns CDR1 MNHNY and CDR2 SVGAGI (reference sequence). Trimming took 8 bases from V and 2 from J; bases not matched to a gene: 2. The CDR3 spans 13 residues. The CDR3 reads CASLLAGAYEQYF. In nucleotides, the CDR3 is TGTGCCAGCTTACTAGCGGGAGCCTACGAGCAGTACTTC.